These T cell receptor beta chains were read from a single sample in a study of preoperative IRX-2 immunotherapy in early breast cancer. Profiled with immunoSEQ multiplex PCR; TCRdb holds only in-frame clones, not every one. Among under 4,500 clones listed, around 79% were seen once. This material consisted of tumor tissue, taken after IRX-2 immunotherapy. Source of these receptors: a human donor with breast cancer. Both conserved end residues are part of each CDR3. Each record gives: clone size, V gene, J gene, CDR3 protein. The size field is filled for only some rows; it gives once, few, many or a size class.

size: once
V: TRBV12-5
J: TRBJ1-1
CDR3: CASGLKKNTEAFF

size: few
V: TRBV10-2
J: TRBJ1-1
CDR3: CASSDDLANTEAFF

size: .
V: TRBV5-1
J: TRBJ1-1
CDR3: CASSLESGAATEAFF

size: .
V: TRBV23-1
J: TRBJ2-3
CDR3: CASSGGTGGFDTQYF

size: once
V: TRBV19
J: TRBJ2-7
CDR3: CASSIRLAGAYEQYF

size: .
V: TRBV28
J: TRBJ1-2
CDR3: CASSLYADGYTF

size: .
V: TRBV25-1
J: TRBJ2-3
CDR3: CASSEYLLATPTDTQYF

size: .
V: TRBV28
J: TRBJ1-1
CDR3: CASSWTERTEAFF

size: .
V: TRBV6-8
J: TRBJ2-3
CDR3: CASSGQGTDTQYF

size: .
V: TRBV19
J: TRBJ1-1
CDR3: CASKGQGGTEAFF

size: .
V: TRBV5-1
J: TRBJ2-3
CDR3: CASSSLTGTREDTQYF

size: .
V: TRBV19
J: TRBJ1-1
CDR3: CASSQQGGDTEAFF

size: .
V: TRBV19
J: TRBJ2-3
CDR3: CASSILKGRGTDTQYF

size: .
V: TRBV5-1
J: TRBJ1-2
CDR3: CASSLGSEADGYTF

size: .
V: TRBV6-8
J: TRBJ2-1
CDR3: CASSDSLGPYNEQFF

size: .
V: TRBV10-3
J: TRBJ1-5
CDR3: CAISETGIHSNQPQHF

size: .
V: TRBV28
J: TRBJ2-7
CDR3: CASSGRIQSLEQYF

size: .
V: TRBV6-8
J: TRBJ1-5
CDR3: CASRKSGAGQPQHF

size: .
V: TRBV19
J: TRBJ2-5
CDR3: CASSPMLQETQYF

size: once
V: TRBV29-1
J: TRBJ1-2
CDR3: CSAQEVPWGYTF

size: .
V: TRBV6-8
J: TRBJ2-1
CDR3: CASSYSRGNEQFF

size: .
V: TRBV7-1
J: TRBJ1-1
CDR3: CASSSDRATEAFF

size: .
V: TRBV28
J: TRBJ2-3
CDR3: CASSLGQGETDTQYF

size: .
V: TRBV18
J: TRBJ1-4
CDR3: CASSRGTGAEKLFF

size: .
V: TRBV5-1
J: TRBJ2-7
CDR3: CASSLGPTEGYEQYF

size: .
V: TRBV6-8
J: TRBJ2-1
CDR3: CASRGSYNEQFF

size: .
V: TRBV28
J: TRBJ1-2
CDR3: CASSKDVNYGYTF

size: .
V: TRBV19
J: TRBJ2-7
CDR3: CASGNRGQGAYEQYF

size: .
V: TRBV6-8
J: TRBJ2-3
CDR3: CASSYSFSQQGPDTQYF

size: .
V: TRBV30
J: TRBJ1-5
CDR3: CAWSRRRTGVGQPQHF

size: .
V: TRBV11-3
J: TRBJ2-3
CDR3: CASSFGLAGNGDTQYF

size: few
V: TRBV12-5
J: TRBJ2-2
CDR3: CASGYVQDANTGELFF

size: few
V: TRBV23-1
J: TRBJ2-7
CDR3: CASSRPRGPYEQYF

size: .
V: TRBV19
J: TRBJ2-7
CDR3: CASSSRDRGLSEQYF

size: .
V: TRBV12-5
J: TRBJ1-5
CDR3: CASTTGEGQPQHF

size: .
V: TRBV11-3
J: TRBJ1-2
CDR3: CASSQGTGDLVGYTF

size: few
V: TRBV6-8
J: TRBJ2-5
CDR3: CASSFSLRETQYF

size: .
V: TRBV18
J: TRBJ1-1
CDR3: CASSSQGLNTEAFF

size: .
V: TRBV11-3
J: TRBJ1-3
CDR3: CASSPVSTGRSGNTIYF

size: .
V: TRBV11-3
J: TRBJ1-2
CDR3: CASSVRQGGMDGYTF

size: .
V: TRBV18
J: TRBJ1-1
CDR3: CASSPLSSNTEAFF

size: .
V: TRBV6-1
J: TRBJ2-3
CDR3: CASSEAGGTDTQYF

size: .
V: TRBV25-1
J: TRBJ2-5
CDR3: CASSEQGQGKYQETQYF

size: .
V: TRBV7-4
J: TRBJ2-3
CDR3: CASSLGRGRADTQYF

size: .
V: TRBV6-8
J: TRBJ2-1
CDR3: CASRVRGVGNEQFF

size: .
V: TRBV29-1
J: TRBJ2-3
CDR3: CSSSSSSDPTDTQYF